These T cell receptor beta chains were read from a single sample in a study of T cells in localized non-small cell lung cancer. Profiling relied on immunoSEQ multiplex PCR, and the TCRdb table lists in-frame clones only, not all of them. The data show almost 3,000 clones, around 25% seen once. Sequencing was performed on lung tumor tissue, taken before any cancer treatment. These receptors were taken from a male donor older than 55 with stage III lung adenocarcinoma. Each CDR3 is given with its conserved first and last residue. Each record gives: J gene, V gene, D gene, clone size, CDR3 DNA, CDR3 protein. The D gene is left open where the match is weak. Only part of the rows carry a size: once, few, many, or a class if the clone is expanded.

J: TRBJ1-2
V: TRBV10-3
D: .
size: .
DNA: TGTGCCATCAGACCAGACAGGCCAGCCGCCTATGGCTACACCTTC
CDR3: CAIRPDRPAAYGYTF

J: TRBJ2-5
V: TRBV7-1
D: .
size: .
DNA: TGTGCCAGCAGCTCCCTCGGGGGCACCCAAGAGACCCAGTACTTC
CDR3: CASSSLGGTQETQYF

J: TRBJ2-7
V: TRBV6-7
D: .
size: .
DNA: TGTGCCAGCAGTTATGTCGGCGAGCAGTACTTC
CDR3: CASSYVGEQYF

J: TRBJ2-7
V: TRBV29-1
D: .
size: .
DNA: TGCAGCGTTGAACGACAGGAGGGACTTCGCGAGCAGTACTTC
CDR3: CSVERQEGLREQYF

J: TRBJ2-7
V: TRBV15
D: .
size: .
DNA: TGTGCCACCAGCAGAGGCGGGTCCTCCTACGAGCAGTACTTC
CDR3: CATSRGGSSYEQYF

J: TRBJ1-6
V: TRBV28
D: .
size: few
DNA: TGTGCCAGCAGTTTTCGGTCCTCCTATAATTCACCCCTCCACTTT
CDR3: CASSFRSSYNSPLHF

J: TRBJ2-1
V: TRBV7-1
D: .
size: .
DNA: TGTGCCAGCAGCCGGGACCAATACAATGAGCAGTTCTTC
CDR3: CASSRDQYNEQFF

J: TRBJ1-4
V: TRBV6-8
D: TRBD1
size: .
DNA: TGTGCCAGCAGCTGGGGACAGGCCTCCGAAAAACTGTTTTTT
CDR3: CASSWGQASEKLFF

J: TRBJ2-1
V: TRBV11-3
D: TRBD2
size: few
DNA: TGTGCCAGCAGCTCGACTAGCGGGAGCCATGAGCAGTTCTTC
CDR3: CASSSTSGSHEQFF

J: TRBJ2-3
V: TRBV28
D: TRBD2
size: few
DNA: TGTGCCAGCAGTTCCGGACTAGCGGAATCCACAGATACGCAGTATTTT
CDR3: CASSSGLAESTDTQYF

J: TRBJ2-3
V: TRBV6-7
D: .
size: .
DNA: TGTGCCAGCAGTCTGACAGATACGCAGTATTTT
CDR3: CASSLTDTQYF

J: TRBJ2-3
V: TRBV5-1
D: .
size: .
DNA: TGCGCCAGCAGCTTGGGGGGGGACGGACAGGCTACGCAGTATTTT
CDR3: CASSLGGDGQATQYF

J: TRBJ1-1
V: TRBV6-8
D: .
size: .
DNA: TGTGCCAGCAGTCTCGCAGAGAACACTGAAGCTTTCTTT
CDR3: CASSLAENTEAFF

J: TRBJ1-1
V: TRBV10-1
D: .
size: few
DNA: TGCGCCAGCAGCGACCGGACAGCAGCGAACACTGAAGCTTTCTTT
CDR3: CASSDRTAANTEAFF

J: TRBJ2-3
V: TRBV4-1
D: TRBD2
size: .
DNA: TGCGCCAGCAGCCAAGGCGGGACTAGGCTCACAGATACGCAGTATTTT
CDR3: CASSQGGTRLTDTQYF

J: TRBJ2-7
V: TRBV11-3
D: TRBD2
size: .
DNA: TGTGCCAGCAGCCCGGGGCTAGCGGGGGAGTACGAGCAGTACTTC
CDR3: CASSPGLAGEYEQYF

J: TRBJ2-1
V: TRBV11-3
D: TRBD2
size: .
DNA: TGTGCCAGCAGCGAGGGACTATTAACCAATGAGCAGTTCTTC
CDR3: CASSEGLLTNEQFF

J: TRBJ2-2
V: TRBV28
D: TRBD2
size: .
DNA: TGTGCCAGCAGTTCCCCTCAACTAGCGGGAGGGTCCGGGGAGCTGTTTTTT
CDR3: CASSSPQLAGGSGELFF

J: TRBJ1-4
V: TRBV19
D: .
size: .
DNA: TGTGCCAGTAGTGTCCAGGGGAAGAGTGAAAAACTGTTTTTT
CDR3: CASSVQGKSEKLFF

J: TRBJ2-7
V: TRBV9
D: .
size: large
DNA: TGTGCCAGCATCGCCGGGAGCAGGGGGGAGCAGTACTTC
CDR3: CASIAGSRGEQYF

J: TRBJ2-3
V: TRBV11-3
D: .
size: medium-sized
DNA: TGTGCCAGCAGCCTACTCGACGGTCCTAGCACAGATACGCAGTATTTT
CDR3: CASSLLDGPSTDTQYF

J: TRBJ1-1
V: TRBV9
D: .
size: medium-sized
DNA: TGTGCCAGCAGTGAGGGCCAAAACACTGAAGCTTTCTTT
CDR3: CASSEGQNTEAFF

J: TRBJ2-3
V: TRBV19
D: TRBD1
size: .
DNA: TGTGCCAGTATGGGTGAACAGGGGCGGACAGATACGCAGTATTTT
CDR3: CASMGEQGRTDTQYF

J: TRBJ1-1
V: TRBV4-1
D: .
size: few
DNA: TGCGCCAGCAGCCAAGCGGCCCATCTGGAGCCTGAAGCTTTCTTT
CDR3: CASSQAAHLEPEAFF

J: TRBJ2-1
V: TRBV11-3
D: TRBD2
size: .
DNA: TGTGCCAGCAGCTCTTTCGTCCCTGGGGCGGGAGGTAGGAATGAGCAGTTCTTC
CDR3: CASSSFVPGAGGRNEQFF

J: TRBJ1-5
V: TRBV19
D: .
size: .
DNA: TGTGCCAGTAGCCACGGCAATAGCAATCAGCCCCAGCATTTT
CDR3: CASSHGNSNQPQHF

J: TRBJ2-2
V: TRBV25-1
D: TRBD2
size: once
DNA: TGTGCCAGCTCCCCGGGAGGGATTCGGACCGGGGAGCTGTTTTTT
CDR3: CASSPGGIRTGELFF

J: TRBJ2-1
V: TRBV9
D: .
size: .
DNA: TGTGCCAGCAGCGTAGGGGGGGAGACCTCGAATCAGTTCTTC
CDR3: CASSVGGETSNQFF

J: TRBJ1-5
V: TRBV12-5
D: .
size: few
DNA: TGTGCTAGTGGTTTGGTACCGGGGTTACAGCAGCCCCAGCATTTT
CDR3: CASGLVPGLQQPQHF

J: TRBJ2-3
V: TRBV1
D: .
size: few
DNA: TGCGCCAGCAGCCAAGCGAGACTAGCGGTAACTAGCACAGATACGCAGTATTTT
CDR3: CASSQARLAVTSTDTQYF

J: TRBJ1-2
V: TRBV7-5
D: .
size: few
DNA: TGTGCCAGCAGCTTATTGGGACAGGGCCTTGGCTACACCTTC
CDR3: CASSLLGQGLGYTF

J: TRBJ1-3
V: TRBV11-3
D: .
size: medium-sized
DNA: TGTGCCAGCAGTTCTCGGGACGAATCTGGAAACACCATATATTTT
CDR3: CASSSRDESGNTIYF

J: TRBJ1-6
V: TRBV5-1
D: TRBD1
size: .
DNA: TGCGCCAGCAGCTCCCGGGACAGGGGTTCGTCACCCCTCCACTTT
CDR3: CASSSRDRGSSPLHF

J: TRBJ1-1
V: TRBV5-1
D: TRBD1
size: few
DNA: TGCGCCAGCAGCTTGGCCCGGACAGGGTTGTACACTGAAGCTTTCTTT
CDR3: CASSLARTGLYTEAFF

J: TRBJ1-1
V: TRBV6-8
D: .
size: .
DNA: TGTGCCAGCAGCGACCCGACACCTCCTAACACTGAAGCTTTCTTT
CDR3: CASSDPTPPNTEAFF

J: TRBJ2-7
V: TRBV29-1
D: TRBD1
size: .
DNA: TGCAGCGTTCTTTGGACAGGGGGCGTCGAGCAGTACTTC
CDR3: CSVLWTGGVEQYF

J: TRBJ2-3
V: TRBV11-3
D: TRBD1
size: large
DNA: TGTGCCAGCAGCCTCCGACAGGGGGGCCGTGAAGATACGCAGTATTTT
CDR3: CASSLRQGGREDTQYF

J: TRBJ2-2
V: TRBV6-8
D: TRBD1
size: large
DNA: TGTGCCAGCAGCCGATTCGGGACAGGGTCGAACACCGGGGAGCTGTTTTTT
CDR3: CASSRFGTGSNTGELFF

J: TRBJ2-6
V: TRBV5-1
D: TRBD1
size: .
DNA: TGCGCCAGCAGCTTGGTGGGACAGGGGGCTTCTGGGGCCAACGTCCTGACTTTC
CDR3: CASSLVGQGASGANVLTF

J: TRBJ2-1
V: TRBV18
D: TRBD2
size: few
DNA: TGTGCCAGCTCATTGCGGGGAGCGGGAGAATTCAATGAGCAGTTCTTC
CDR3: CASSLRGAGEFNEQFF

J: TRBJ2-1
V: TRBV9
D: TRBD2
size: medium-sized
DNA: TGTGCCAGCAGCGTATCGGCGGGAGGATATCCCTCCTCCTACAATGAGCAGTTCTTC
CDR3: CASSVSAGGYPSSYNEQFF

J: TRBJ2-2
V: TRBV11-3
D: TRBD2
size: medium-sized
DNA: TGTGCCAGCAGCTTCTCTAGCGGGGGCATCGGGGAGCTGTTTTTT
CDR3: CASSFSSGGIGELFF

J: TRBJ2-5
V: TRBV28
D: .
size: .
DNA: TGTGCCAGCAGCGCGACCGTACCGCCTTGGACCCAGTACTTC
CDR3: CASSATVPPWTQYF

J: TRBJ2-5
V: TRBV11-3
D: .
size: .
DNA: TGTGCCAGCAGCTTAGTTGGCAGATCGATCGGAGAGACCCAGTACTTC
CDR3: CASSLVGRSIGETQYF

J: TRBJ1-1
V: TRBV9
D: .
size: .
DNA: TGTGCCAGCAGCGTCCGGGACAACACTGAAGCTTTCTTT
CDR3: CASSVRDNTEAFF

J: TRBJ2-5
V: TRBV6-8
D: TRBD2
size: few
DNA: TGTGCCATACGAAGAGCGGGGAAAGAGACCCAGTACTTC
CDR3: CAIRRAGKETQYF

J: TRBJ1-1
V: TRBV10-2
D: .
size: .
DNA: TGCGCCAGCAGCGACCGGACAGCAGCGAACACTGAAGCTTTCTTT
CDR3: CASSDRTAANTEAFF

J: TRBJ2-2
V: TRBV11-3
D: TRBD1
size: medium-sized
DNA: TGTGCCAGCAGTTACAAAGGGACAGGGCCGGTCGGGGAGCTGTTTTTT
CDR3: CASSYKGTGPVGELFF

J: TRBJ2-1
V: TRBV11-3
D: .
size: .
DNA: TGTGCCAGCAGCTTATTCGTAGCGGACAGCTCCTACAATGAGCAGTTCTTC
CDR3: CASSLFVADSSYNEQFF

J: TRBJ2-7
V: TRBV11-3
D: TRBD1
size: many
DNA: TGTGCCAGCAGCCCCCACTTCAGGGGGAACGCCTACGAGCAGTACTTC
CDR3: CASSPHFRGNAYEQYF

J: TRBJ1-2
V: TRBV29-1
D: .
size: .
DNA: TGCAGCGTTGATCGGACTGGGAATACGATAGCTAACTATGGCTACACCTTC
CDR3: CSVDRTGNTIANYGYTF

J: TRBJ2-7
V: TRBV6-8
D: TRBD2
size: .
DNA: TGTGCCAGCGTCTCTAGCGGGGGGCCTCTTCCCTACGAGCAGTACTTC
CDR3: CASVSSGGPLPYEQYF

J: TRBJ2-4
V: TRBV9
D: TRBD1
size: few
DNA: TGTGCCAGCAGCGGGACAGGGTCGGGGACCAAAAACATTCAGTACTTC
CDR3: CASSGTGSGTKNIQYF

J: TRBJ1-1
V: TRBV9
D: .
size: .
DNA: TGTGCCAGCAGCGTAGCGGGCCCTCGGGGCACTGAAGCTTTCTTT
CDR3: CASSVAGPRGTEAFF

J: TRBJ1-6
V: TRBV6-7
D: .
size: .
DNA: TGTGCCAGCAGAGAACAGCCACCCCTCCACTTT
CDR3: CASREQPPLHF